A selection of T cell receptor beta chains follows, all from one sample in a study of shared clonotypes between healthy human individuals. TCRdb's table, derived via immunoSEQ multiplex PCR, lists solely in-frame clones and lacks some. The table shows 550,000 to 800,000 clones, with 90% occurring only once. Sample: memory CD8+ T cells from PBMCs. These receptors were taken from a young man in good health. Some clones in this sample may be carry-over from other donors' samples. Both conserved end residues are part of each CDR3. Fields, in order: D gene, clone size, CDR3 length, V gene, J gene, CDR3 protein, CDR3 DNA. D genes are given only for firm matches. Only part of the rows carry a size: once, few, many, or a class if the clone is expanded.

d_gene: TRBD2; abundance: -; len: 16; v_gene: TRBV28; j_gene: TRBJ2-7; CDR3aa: CASGGTSGRGSYEQYF; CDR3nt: TGTGCCAGCGGGGGGACTAGCGGGAGGGGCTCCTACGAGCAGTACTTC
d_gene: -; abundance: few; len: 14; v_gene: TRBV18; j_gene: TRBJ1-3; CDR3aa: CASSPEGTGNTIYF; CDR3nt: TGTGCCAGCTCACCAGAGGGAACAGGAAACACCATATATTTT
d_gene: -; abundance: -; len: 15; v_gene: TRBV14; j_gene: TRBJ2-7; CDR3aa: CASSQGARGGREQYF; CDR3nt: TGTGCCAGCAGCCAAGGGGCAAGAGGGGGGCGCGAGCAGTACTTC
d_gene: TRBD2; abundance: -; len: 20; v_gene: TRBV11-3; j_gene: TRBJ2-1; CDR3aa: CASSLESGTSGIVLTYEQFF; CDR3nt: TGTGCCAGCAGCTTAGAGAGCGGGACTAGCGGGATCGTCCTTACCTATGAGCAGTTCTTC
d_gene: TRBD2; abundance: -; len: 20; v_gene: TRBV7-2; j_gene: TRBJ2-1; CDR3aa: CASSLAPSASGSGLLDEQFF; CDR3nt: TGTGCCAGCAGCTTAGCCCCCTCAGCTAGCGGGAGCGGGCTTTTGGATGAGCAGTTCTTC
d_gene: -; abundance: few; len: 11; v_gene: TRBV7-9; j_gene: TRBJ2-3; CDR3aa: CASREGYTQYF; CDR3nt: TGTGCCAGCAGAGAGGGCTATACGCAGTATTTT
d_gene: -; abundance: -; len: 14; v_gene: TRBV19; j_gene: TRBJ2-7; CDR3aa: CASSIVALGTEQYF; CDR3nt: TGTGCCAGTAGTATAGTAGCGCTTGGGACCGAGCAGTACTTC
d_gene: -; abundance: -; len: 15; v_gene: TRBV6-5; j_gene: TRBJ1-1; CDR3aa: CASSYFPGEGTEAFF; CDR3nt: TGTGCCAGCAGTTACTTTCCAGGGGAGGGCACTGAAGCTTTCTTT
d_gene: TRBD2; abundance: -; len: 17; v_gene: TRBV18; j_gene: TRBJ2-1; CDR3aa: CASSPTGTSGYYNEQFF; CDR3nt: TGTGCCAGCTCACCAACCGGGACTAGCGGATACTACAATGAGCAGTTCTTC
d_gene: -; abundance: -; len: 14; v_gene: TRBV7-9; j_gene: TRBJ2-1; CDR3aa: CASSFQLGWGEQFF; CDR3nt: TGTGCCAGCAGCTTCCAACTAGGATGGGGTGAGCAGTTCTTC
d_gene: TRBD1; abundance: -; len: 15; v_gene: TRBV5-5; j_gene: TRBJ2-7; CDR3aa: CASSFYGTGWSEQYF; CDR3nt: TGTGCCAGCAGCTTTTATGGGACAGGCTGGTCTGAGCAGTACTTC
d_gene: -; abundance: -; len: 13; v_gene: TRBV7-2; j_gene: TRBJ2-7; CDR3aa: CASSPDSNYEQYF; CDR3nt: TGTGCCAGCAGCCCGGACAGTAACTACGAGCAGTACTTC
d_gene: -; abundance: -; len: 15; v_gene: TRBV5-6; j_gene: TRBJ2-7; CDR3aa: CASSLIVGASYEQYF; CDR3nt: TGTGCCAGCAGCTTGATCGTAGGGGCCTCCTACGAGCAGTACTTC
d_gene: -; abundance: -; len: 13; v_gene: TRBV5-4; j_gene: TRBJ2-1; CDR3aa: CASSLEPYNEQFF; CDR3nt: TGTGCCAGCAGCTTGGAGCCCTACAATGAGCAGTTCTTC
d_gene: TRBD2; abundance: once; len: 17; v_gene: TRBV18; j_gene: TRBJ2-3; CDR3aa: CASSPPRLAGVPDTQYF; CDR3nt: TGTGCCAGCTCACCACCCAGACTAGCGGGAGTCCCAGATACGCAGTATTTT
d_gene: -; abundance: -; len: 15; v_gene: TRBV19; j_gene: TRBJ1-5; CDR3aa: CASSIGGLLVQPQHF; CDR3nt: TGTGCCAGTAGTATAGGGGGCTTGTTGGTCCAGCCCCAGCATTTT
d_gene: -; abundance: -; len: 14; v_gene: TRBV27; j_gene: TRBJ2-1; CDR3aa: CASGGGRSYNEQFF; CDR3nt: TGTGCCAGCGGAGGAGGGAGATCCTACAATGAGCAGTTCTTC
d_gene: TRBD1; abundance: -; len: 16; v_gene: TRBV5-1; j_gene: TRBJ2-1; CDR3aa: CASSYFPGQGVSEQFF; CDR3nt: TGCGCCAGCAGCTACTTCCCGGGACAGGGCGTTTCCGAGCAGTTCTTC
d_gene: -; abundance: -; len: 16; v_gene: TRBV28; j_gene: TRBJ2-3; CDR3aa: CASSPPGEGETDTQYF; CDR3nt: TGTGCCAGCAGCCCGCCGGGAGAAGGTGAAACAGATACGCAGTATTTT
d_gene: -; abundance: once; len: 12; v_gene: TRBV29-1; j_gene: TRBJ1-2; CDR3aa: CSVEEAGHGYTF; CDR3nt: TGCAGCGTTGAAGAGGCAGGCCATGGCTACACCTTC
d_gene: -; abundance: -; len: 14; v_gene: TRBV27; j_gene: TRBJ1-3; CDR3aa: CASVDFGSGNTIYF; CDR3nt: TGTGCCAGCGTGGACTTTGGGTCTGGAAACACCATATATTTT
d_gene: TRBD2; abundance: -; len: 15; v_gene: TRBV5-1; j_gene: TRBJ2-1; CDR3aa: CASSLAGLAGNEQFF; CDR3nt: TGCGCCAGCAGCTTGGCCGGACTAGCAGGCAATGAGCAGTTCTTC
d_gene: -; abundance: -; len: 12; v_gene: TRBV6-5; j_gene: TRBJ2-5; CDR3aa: CASSSGEETQYF; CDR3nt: TGTGCCAGCAGTTCTGGGGAAGAGACCCAGTACTTC
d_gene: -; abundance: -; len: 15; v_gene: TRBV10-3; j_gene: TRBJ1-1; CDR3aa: CAISESGGLNTEAFF; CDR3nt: TGTGCCATCAGTGAGTCCGGGGGTCTGAACACTGAAGCTTTCTTT
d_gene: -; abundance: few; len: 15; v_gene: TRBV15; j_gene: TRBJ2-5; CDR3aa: CATSSTRDTEETQYF; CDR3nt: TGTGCCACCAGCTCGACCCGGGACACAGAAGAGACCCAGTACTTC
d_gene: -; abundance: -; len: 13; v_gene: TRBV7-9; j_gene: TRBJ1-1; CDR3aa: CASSLGIDTEAFF; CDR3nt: TGTGCCAGCAGCTTAGGGATAGACACTGAAGCTTTCTTT
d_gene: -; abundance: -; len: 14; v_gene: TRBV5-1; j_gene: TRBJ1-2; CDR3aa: CASSFSLGGEGYTF; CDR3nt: TGCGCCAGCAGCTTCTCCCTTGGGGGTGAGGGCTACACCTTC
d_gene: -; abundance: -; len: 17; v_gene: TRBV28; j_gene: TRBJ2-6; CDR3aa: CASREGHFSSGANVLTF; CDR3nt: TGTGCCAGCAGAGAGGGACACTTCAGCTCTGGGGCCAACGTCCTGACTTTC
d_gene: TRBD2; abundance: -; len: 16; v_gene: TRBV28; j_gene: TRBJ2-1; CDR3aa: CASDTFRGLDGFEQFF; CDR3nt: TGTGCCAGCGACACTTTCAGGGGACTAGACGGTTTTGAGCAGTTCTTC
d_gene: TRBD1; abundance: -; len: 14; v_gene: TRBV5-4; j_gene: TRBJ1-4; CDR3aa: CASSFRGQGEKLFF; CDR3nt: TGTGCCAGCAGCTTCCGGGGACAGGGGGAAAAACTGTTTTTT
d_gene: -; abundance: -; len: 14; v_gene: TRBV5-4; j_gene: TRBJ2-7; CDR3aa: CASSLTGNFYEQYF; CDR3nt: TGTGCCAGCAGCCTAACAGGGAACTTCTACGAGCAGTACTTC
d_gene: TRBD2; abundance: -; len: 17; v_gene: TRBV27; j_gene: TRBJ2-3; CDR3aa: CASSSRNSGLGADTQYF; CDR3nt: TGTGCCAGCAGTTCGCGTAATTCGGGACTAGGGGCAGATACGCAGTATTTT
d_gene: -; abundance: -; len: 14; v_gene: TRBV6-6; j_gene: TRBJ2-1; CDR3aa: CASSSGGGHNEQFF; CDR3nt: TGTGCCAGCAGCTCCGGGGGTGGGCACAATGAGCAGTTCTTC
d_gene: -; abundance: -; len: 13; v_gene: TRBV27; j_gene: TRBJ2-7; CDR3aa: CASSPPGYREQYF; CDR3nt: TGTGCCAGCAGTCCCCCAGGGTACCGCGAGCAGTACTTC
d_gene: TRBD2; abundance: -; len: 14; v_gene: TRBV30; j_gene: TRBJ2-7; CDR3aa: CAWSVSSGNYEQYF; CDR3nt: TGTGCCTGGAGTGTATCTAGCGGGAACTACGAGCAGTACTTC
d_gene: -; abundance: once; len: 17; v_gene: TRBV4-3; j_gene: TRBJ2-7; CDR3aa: CASSQDRVYASSYEQYF; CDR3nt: TGCGCCAGCAGCCAAGATAGGGTCTACGCTAGCTCCTACGAGCAGTACTTC
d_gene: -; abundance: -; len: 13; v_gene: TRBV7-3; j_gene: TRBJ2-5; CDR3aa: CASSPHHQETQYF; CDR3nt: TGTGCCAGCAGCCCCCACCACCAAGAGACCCAGTACTTC
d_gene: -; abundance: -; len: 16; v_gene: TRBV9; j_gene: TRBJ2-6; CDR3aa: CASSVDRIAGANVLTF; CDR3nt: TGTGCCAGCAGCGTAGACAGGATAGCTGGGGCCAACGTCCTGACTTTC
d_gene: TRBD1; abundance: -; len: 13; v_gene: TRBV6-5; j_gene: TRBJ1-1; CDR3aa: CASSSGTGGEAFF; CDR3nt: TGTGCCAGCAGCTCCGGGACAGGGGGCGAAGCTTTCTTT
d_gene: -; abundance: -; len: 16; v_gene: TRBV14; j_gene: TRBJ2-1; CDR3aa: CASSSRARGPYNEQFF; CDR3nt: TGTGCCAGCAGCTCCCGGGCCAGGGGCCCCTACAATGAGCAGTTCTTC
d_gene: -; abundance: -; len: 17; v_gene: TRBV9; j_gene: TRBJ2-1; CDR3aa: CASRGSGTSSSYNEQFF; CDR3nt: TGTGCCAGCAGAGGTTCCGGGACATCAAGCTCCTACAATGAGCAGTTCTTC
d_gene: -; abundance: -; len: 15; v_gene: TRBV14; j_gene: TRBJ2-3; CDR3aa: CASSQEGWTTDTQYF; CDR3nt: TGTGCCAGCAGCCAAGAGGGGTGGACCACAGATACGCAGTATTTT